This is a list of T cell receptor beta chains from one sample in a study of blood T cell repertoires in COVID-19. TCRdb keeps only in-frame clones here, not all; method: immunoSEQ multiplex PCR. Counted here are 380,000 or so clones, roughly 86% occurring once; the ten biggest clones make up 1.3%. Sequencing used PBMCs or T cells enriched from blood (not recorded which). These receptor sequences come from a man aged 25-45 years who had recovered from COVID-19. CDR3s include the opening cysteine and the closing phenylalanine or tryptophan. A D gene is named only where the DNA matches it firmly. Clone size, where shown, is once, few, many, or a class for clones that have expanded.

j_gene	v_gene	d_gene	abundance	CDR3aa	CDR3nt
TRBJ1-1	TRBV6-5	TRBD1	medium-sized	CASSYSRSTGTEAFF	TGTGCCAGCAGTTACTCGAGGTCGACAGGGACTGAAGCTTTCTTT
TRBJ1-5	TRBV19	NA	NA	CASSIRQASNQPQHF	TGTGCCAGTAGTATAAGACAGGCTAGCAATCAGCCCCAGCATTTT
TRBJ1-1	TRBV5-1	NA	NA	CASSFPDSTTEAFF	TGCGCCAGCAGCTTTCCCGACAGTACCACTGAAGCTTTCTTT
TRBJ2-2	TRBV5-8	NA	NA	CASRDSGQNTGELFF	TGTGCCAGCAGGGATTCCGGACAGAACACCGGGGAGCTGTTTTTT
TRBJ1-2	TRBV7-2	TRBD1	NA	CASSTGTGASYTF	TGTGCCAGCAGCACCGGGACAGGGGCGAGCTACACCTTC
TRBJ1-6	TRBV6-5	NA	NA	CACALENNSPLHF	TGTGCCTGCGCTTTGGAGAATAATTCACCCCTCCACTTT
TRBJ1-6	TRBV9	NA	NA	CASSARPKDSYYNSPLHF	TGTGCCAGCAGCGCCCGCCCAAAGGACAGCTATTATAATTCACCCCTCCACTTT
TRBJ1-5	TRBV7-2	NA	NA	CASSLSQNSNQPQHF	TGTGCCAGCAGCTTATCACAGAATAGCAATCAGCCCCAGCATTTT
TRBJ1-2	TRBV15	NA	NA	CATSGINYGYTF	TGTGCCACCTCCGGGATTAACTATGGCTACACCTTC
TRBJ2-3	TRBV27	NA	NA	CASSLSRGLGDTQYF	TGTGCCAGCAGTTTATCGAGGGGACTGGGAGATACGCAGTATTTT
TRBJ1-1	TRBV30	TRBD1	NA	CAWRDQGGRTEAFF	TGTGCCTGGAGGGACCAGGGGGGTCGGACTGAAGCTTTCTTT
TRBJ1-4	TRBV4-3	TRBD1	NA	CASSQEGGTVEKLFF	TGCGCCAGCAGCCAAGAAGGCGGGACAGTTGAAAAACTGTTTTTT
TRBJ2-5	TRBV9	NA	NA	CASSVSHGQETQYF	TGTGCCAGCAGCGTAAGCCACGGCCAAGAGACCCAGTACTTC
TRBJ2-7	TRBV7-9	TRBD1	NA	CASTLTGASYEQYF	TGTGCCAGCACCCTAACAGGGGCGAGCTACGAGCAGTACTTC
TRBJ1-1	TRBV7-2	NA	NA	CASSLTRAVEAFF	TGTGCCAGCAGCTTAACGAGGGCGGTTGAAGCTTTCTTT
TRBJ2-2	TRBV7-9	TRBD1	NA	CASSSGGWSTGELFF	TGTGCCAGCAGCTCAGGGGGTTGGAGCACCGGGGAGCTGTTTTTT
TRBJ1-2	TRBV7-6	TRBD1	NA	CASSLAGTGGAGYGYTF	TGTGCCAGCAGCTTAGCCGGGACAGGGGGCGCTGGCTATGGCTACACCTTC
TRBJ1-3	TRBV5-6	NA	NA	CASSPTFGSGNTIYF	TGTGCCAGCAGCCCTACTTTTGGCTCTGGAAACACCATATATTTT
TRBJ1-5	TRBV7-2	NA	NA	CASSFQSNQPQHF	TGTGCCAGCAGCTTTCAGTCAAATCAGCCCCAGCATTTT
TRBJ1-3	TRBV2	TRBD1	once	CASSGERTGADTIYF	TGTGCCAGCAGTGGTGAAAGGACAGGGGCGGACACCATATATTTT
TRBJ1-1	TRBV7-9	TRBD1	NA	CASSPGRGTEAFF	TGTGCCAGCAGCCCCGGCAGGGGGACTGAAGCTTTCTTT
TRBJ2-7	TRBV19	TRBD1	once	CASSSGTGFGEQYF	TGTGCCAGTAGTTCCGGGACAGGGTTTGGGGAGCAGTACTTC
TRBJ1-1	TRBV7-9	NA	NA	CASSWGGGNSPEAFF	TGTGCCAGCAGCTGGGGAGGGGGAAACTCCCCTGAAGCTTTCTTT
TRBJ2-1	TRBV30	NA	NA	CASGISDEQFF	TGTGCCTCGGGGATTTCGGATGAGCAGTTCTTC
TRBJ2-3	TRBV18	TRBD1	NA	CASSLNGQAATDTQYF	TGTGCCAGCTCGTTGAACGGACAGGCCGCAACAGATACGCAGTATTTT
TRBJ1-5	TRBV11-2	NA	NA	CASSLGRGPDQPQHF	TGTGCCAGCAGCTTAGGCAGGGGCCCTGATCAGCCCCAGCATTTT
TRBJ1-3	TRBV5-3	TRBD1	NA	CARSHDGRAGGYSGNTIYF	TGTGCCAGAAGCCACGATGGAAGAGCAGGGGGTTACTCTGGAAACACCATATATTTT
TRBJ2-3	TRBV7-6	TRBD2	NA	CASSPGLAVTDTQYF	TGTGCCAGCAGCCCCGGACTAGCGGTCACAGATACGCAGTATTTT
TRBJ2-7	TRBV10-3	NA	NA	CAIGWSYEQYF	TGTGCCATCGGGTGGAGCTACGAGCAGTACTTC
TRBJ2-5	TRBV5-1	NA	NA	CASSSGTQETQYF	TGCGCCAGCAGCTCTGGGACTCAAGAGACCCAGTACTTC
TRBJ2-1	TRBV6-2/TRBV6-3	TRBD1	NA	CASSYTRQGTEGNEQFF	TGTGCCAGCAGTTACACCCGCCAGGGGACAGAAGGCAATGAGCAGTTCTTC
TRBJ2-1	TRBV9	TRBD1	NA	CASSVEQGSYNEQFF	TGTGCCAGCAGCGTAGAACAGGGGAGTTACAATGAGCAGTTCTTC
TRBJ2-1	TRBV27	NA	NA	CASREYNEQLF	TGTGCCAGCAGGGAGTACAATGAGCAGCTCTTC
TRBJ2-1	TRBV4-1	TRBD1	NA	CASSQETSGTASYNEQFF	TGCGCCAGCAGCCAAGAAACCTCCGGGACAGCCTCCTACAATGAGCAGTTCTTC
TRBJ1-1	TRBV11-2	NA	NA	CASSLDHWDKTREAFF	TGTGCCAGCAGCTTAGATCACTGGGACAAGACACGAGAAGCTTTCTTT
TRBJ2-2	TRBV5-1	NA	NA	CASREADYTGELFF	TGCGCCAGCAGGGAGGCCGATTACACCGGGGAGCTGTTTTTT
TRBJ1-2	TRBV18	NA	few	CASSPERPNYGYTF	TGTGCCAGCTCACCAGAGCGGCCTAACTATGGCTACACCTTC
TRBJ1-2	TRBV10-3	NA	NA	CAISESITSTNGYTF	TGTGCCATCAGTGAGTCGATTACGTCGACTAATGGCTACACCTTC
TRBJ2-7	TRBV20-1	TRBD1	NA	CSASDTGATSYEQYF	TGCAGTGCTAGTGATACAGGGGCCACCTCCTACGAGCAGTACTTC
TRBJ1-2	TRBV14	NA	NA	CASSHSGTFYTF	TGTGCCAGCAGCCATTCGGGGACATTCTACACCTTC
TRBJ2-7	TRBV19	NA	NA	CASSISQRSYEQYF	TGTGCCAGTAGTATATCGCAGCGTTCCTACGAGCAGTACTTC
TRBJ2-1	TRBV10-3	NA	NA	CAISELRDNEQFF	TGTGCCATCAGTGAGCTGAGGGACAATGAGCAGTTCTTC
TRBJ1-2	TRBV6-5	TRBD1	NA	CASTPQGQNYGYTF	TGTGCCAGCACCCCTCAGGGACAGAACTATGGCTACACCTTC
TRBJ1-1	TRBV6-2/TRBV6-3	NA	NA	CASSYEGPNTEAFF	TGTGCCAGCAGTTACGAGGGCCCTAACACTGAAGCTTTCTTT
TRBJ2-3	TRBV15	NA	NA	CATSRKWGLGGSTDTQYF	TGTGCCACCAGCAGAAAATGGGGACTGGGTGGGAGCACAGATACGCAGTATTTT
TRBJ2-7	TRBV7-2	TRBD1	NA	CASSSNRGRLYEQYF	TGTGCCAGCAGCTCTAACAGGGGGCGTCTGTACGAGCAGTACTTC
TRBJ1-4	TRBV6-4	TRBD1	NA	CASSWTGGQVTNEKLFF	TGTGCCAGCAGCTGGACAGGGGGGCAGGTTACTAATGAAAAACTGTTTTTT
TRBJ1-1	TRBV7-2	TRBD1	NA	CASSKDRGSTEAFF	TGTGCCAGCAGCAAGGACAGGGGAAGCACTGAAGCTTTCTTT
TRBJ2-2	TRBV9	NA	few	CASSVNTGAGELFF	TGTGCCAGCAGCGTAAATACAGGCGCCGGGGAGCTGTTTTTT
TRBJ1-2	TRBV2	NA	NA	CASSDPPVTSGYGYTF	TGTGCCAGCAGTGACCCACCAGTGACATCCGGCTATGGCTACACCTTC
TRBJ1-6	TRBV9	NA	NA	CASSVGAYSPLHF	TGTGCCAGCAGCGTGGGGGCCTATTCACCCCTCCACTTT
TRBJ1-1	TRBV7-2	NA	NA	CASSSLSPGHLEAFF	TGTGCCAGCAGCTCCCTAAGCCCGGGACACCTTGAAGCTTTCTTT
TRBJ2-1	TRBV5-1	TRBD2	NA	CASSPRGGSGGRNEQFF	TGCGCCAGCAGCCCCCGAGGGGGTAGCGGGGGCAGGAATGAGCAGTTCTTC
TRBJ1-1	TRBV11-3	TRBD1	once	CASSPGTGGEEAFF	TGTGCCAGCAGCCCCGGGACAGGGGGCGAGGAGGCTTTCTTT
TRBJ1-1	TRBV5-8	TRBD1	NA	CASSSPRGRGNAEAFF	TGTGCCAGCAGCTCCCCGAGGGGCAGGGGGAACGCTGAAGCTTTCTTT